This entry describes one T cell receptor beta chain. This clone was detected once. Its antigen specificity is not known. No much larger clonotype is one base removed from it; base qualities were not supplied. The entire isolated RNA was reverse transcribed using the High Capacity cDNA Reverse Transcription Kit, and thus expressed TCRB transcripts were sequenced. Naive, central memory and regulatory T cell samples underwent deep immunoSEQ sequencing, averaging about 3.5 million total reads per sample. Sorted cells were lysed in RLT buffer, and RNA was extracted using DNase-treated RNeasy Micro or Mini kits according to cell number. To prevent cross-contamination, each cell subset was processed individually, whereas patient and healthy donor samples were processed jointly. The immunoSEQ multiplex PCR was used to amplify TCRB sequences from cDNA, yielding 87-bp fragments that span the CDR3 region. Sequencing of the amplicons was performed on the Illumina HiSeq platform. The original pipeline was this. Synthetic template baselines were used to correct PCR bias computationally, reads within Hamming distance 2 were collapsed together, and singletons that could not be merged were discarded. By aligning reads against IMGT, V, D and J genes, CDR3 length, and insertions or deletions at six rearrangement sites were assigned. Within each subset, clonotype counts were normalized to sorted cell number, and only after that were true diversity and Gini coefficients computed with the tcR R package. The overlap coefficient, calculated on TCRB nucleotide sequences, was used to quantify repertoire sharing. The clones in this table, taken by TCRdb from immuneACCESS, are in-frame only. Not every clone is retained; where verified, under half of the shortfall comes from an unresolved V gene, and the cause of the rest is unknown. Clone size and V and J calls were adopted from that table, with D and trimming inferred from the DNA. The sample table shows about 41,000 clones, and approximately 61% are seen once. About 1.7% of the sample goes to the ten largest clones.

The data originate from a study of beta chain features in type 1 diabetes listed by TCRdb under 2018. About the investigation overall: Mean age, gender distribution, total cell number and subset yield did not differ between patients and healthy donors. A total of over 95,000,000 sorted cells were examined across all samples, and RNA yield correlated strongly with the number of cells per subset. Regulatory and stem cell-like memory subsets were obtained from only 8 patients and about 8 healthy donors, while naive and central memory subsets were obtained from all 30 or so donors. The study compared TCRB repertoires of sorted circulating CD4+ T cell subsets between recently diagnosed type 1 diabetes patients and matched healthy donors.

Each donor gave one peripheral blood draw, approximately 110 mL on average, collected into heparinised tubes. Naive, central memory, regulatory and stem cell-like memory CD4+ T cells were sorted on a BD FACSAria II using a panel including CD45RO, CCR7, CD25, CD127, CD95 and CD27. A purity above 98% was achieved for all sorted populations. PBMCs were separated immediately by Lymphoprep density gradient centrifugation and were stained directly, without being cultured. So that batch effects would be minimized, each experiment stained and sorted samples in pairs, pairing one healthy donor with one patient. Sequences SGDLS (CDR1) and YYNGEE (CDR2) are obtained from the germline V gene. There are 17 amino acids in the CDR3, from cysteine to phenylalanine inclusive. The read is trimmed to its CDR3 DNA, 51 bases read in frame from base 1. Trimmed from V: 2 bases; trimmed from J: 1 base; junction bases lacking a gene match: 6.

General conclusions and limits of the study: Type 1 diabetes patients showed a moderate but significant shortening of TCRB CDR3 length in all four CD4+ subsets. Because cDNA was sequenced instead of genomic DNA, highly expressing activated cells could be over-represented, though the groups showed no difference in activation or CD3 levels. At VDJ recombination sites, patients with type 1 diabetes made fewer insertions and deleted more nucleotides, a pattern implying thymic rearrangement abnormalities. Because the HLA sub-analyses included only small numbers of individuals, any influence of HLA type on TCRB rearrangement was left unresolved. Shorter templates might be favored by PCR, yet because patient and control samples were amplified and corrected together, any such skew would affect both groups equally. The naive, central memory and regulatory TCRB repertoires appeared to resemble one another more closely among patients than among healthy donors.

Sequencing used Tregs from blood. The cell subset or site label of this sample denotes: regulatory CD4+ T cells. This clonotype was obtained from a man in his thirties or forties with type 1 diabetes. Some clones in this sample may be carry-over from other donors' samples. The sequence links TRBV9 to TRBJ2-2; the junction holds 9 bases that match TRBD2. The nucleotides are TGTGCCAGCAGCGTCCTGTCTAGCGGGGTGAACACCGGGGAGCTGTTTTTT. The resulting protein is CASSVLSSGVNTGELFF.